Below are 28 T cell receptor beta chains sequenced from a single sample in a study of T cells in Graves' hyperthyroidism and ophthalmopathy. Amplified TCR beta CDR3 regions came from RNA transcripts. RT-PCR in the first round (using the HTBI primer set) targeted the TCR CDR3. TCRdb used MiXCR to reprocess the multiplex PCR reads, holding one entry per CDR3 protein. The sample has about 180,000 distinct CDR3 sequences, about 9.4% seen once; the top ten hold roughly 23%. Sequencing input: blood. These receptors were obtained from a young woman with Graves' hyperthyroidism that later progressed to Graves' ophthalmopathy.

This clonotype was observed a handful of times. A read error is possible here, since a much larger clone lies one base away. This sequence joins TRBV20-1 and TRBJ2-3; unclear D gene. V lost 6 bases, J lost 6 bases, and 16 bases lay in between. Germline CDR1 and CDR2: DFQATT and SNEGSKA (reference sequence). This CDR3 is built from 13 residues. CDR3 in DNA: TGCAGTGCCGTAGGGCTGGGTAAGGATACGCAGTATTTT. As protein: CSAVGLGKDTQYF.

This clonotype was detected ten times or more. CDR3 sequence reads: CASSEVAGGSTEAFF. The CDR3 bases are TGTGCCAGCAGTGAGGTGGCAGGGGGGAGCACTGAAGCTTTCTTT. V and J are TRBV2 and TRBJ1-1, with 7 bases fitting TRBD1. The CDR3 runs 15 residues. Trimming cost V 3 bases and J 4 bases; bases outside gene matches: 8. Germline CDR1 is SNHLY and CDR2 is FYNNEI. Supplemented by reference TRBV2 and TRBJ1-1, the full variable domain reads EPEVTQTPSHQVTQMGQEVILRCVPISNHLYFYWYRQILGQKVEFLVSFYNNEISEKSEIFDDQFSVERPDGSNFTLKIRSTKLEDSAMYFCASSEVAGGSTEAFFGQGTRLTVV.

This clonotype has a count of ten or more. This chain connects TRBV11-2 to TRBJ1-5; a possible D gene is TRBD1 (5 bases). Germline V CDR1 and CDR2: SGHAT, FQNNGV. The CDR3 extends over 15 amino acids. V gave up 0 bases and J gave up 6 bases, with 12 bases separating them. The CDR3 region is CASSLDLAGLQPQHF. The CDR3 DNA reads TGTGCCAGCAGCTTAGATCTGGCAGGGCTTCAGCCCCAGCATTTT.

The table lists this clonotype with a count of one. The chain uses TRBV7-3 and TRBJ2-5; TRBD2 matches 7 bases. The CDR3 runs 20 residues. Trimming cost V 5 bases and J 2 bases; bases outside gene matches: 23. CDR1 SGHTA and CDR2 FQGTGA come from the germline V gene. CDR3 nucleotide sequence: TGTGCCAGCAGCCAACTAAAAAAGGGAGGGGCGGGGGTGCTACAAGAGACCCAGTACTTC. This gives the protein CASSQLKKGGAGVLQETQYF. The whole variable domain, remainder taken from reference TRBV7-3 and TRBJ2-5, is GAGVSQTPSNKVTEKGKYVELRCDPISGHTALYWYRQSLGQGPEFLIYFQGTGAADDSGLPNDRFFAVRPEGSVSTLKIQRTERGDSAVYLCASSQLKKGGAGVLQETQYFGPGTRLLVL.

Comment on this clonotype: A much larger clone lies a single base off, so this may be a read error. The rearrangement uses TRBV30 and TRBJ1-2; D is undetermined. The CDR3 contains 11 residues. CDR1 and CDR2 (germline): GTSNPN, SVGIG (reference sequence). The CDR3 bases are TGTGCCTGGAGTGCTAACTGTGGCTACACCTTC. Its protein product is CAWSANCGYTF.

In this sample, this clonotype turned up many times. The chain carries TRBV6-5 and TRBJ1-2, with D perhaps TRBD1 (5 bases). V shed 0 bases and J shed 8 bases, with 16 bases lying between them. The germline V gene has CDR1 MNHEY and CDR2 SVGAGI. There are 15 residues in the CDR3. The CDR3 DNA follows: TGTGCCAGCAGTTACTCGGCAGGGACCGGTCGAGGCTACACCTTC. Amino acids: CASSYSAGTGRGYTF.

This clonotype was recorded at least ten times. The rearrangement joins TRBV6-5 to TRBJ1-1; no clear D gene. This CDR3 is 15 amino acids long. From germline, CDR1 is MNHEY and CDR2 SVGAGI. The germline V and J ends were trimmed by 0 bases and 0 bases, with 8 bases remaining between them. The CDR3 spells CASSYSTSMNTEAFF. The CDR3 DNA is TGTGCCAGCAGTTACTCGACGTCTATGAACACTGAAGCTTTCTTT.

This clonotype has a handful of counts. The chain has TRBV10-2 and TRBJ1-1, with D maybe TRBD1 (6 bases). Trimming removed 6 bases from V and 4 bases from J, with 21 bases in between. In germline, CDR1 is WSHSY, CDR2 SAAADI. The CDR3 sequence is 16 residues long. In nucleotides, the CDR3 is TGCGCCAGCAGCGTTGCCTTTACAGGGAGGAGCACTGAAGCTTTCTTT. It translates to CASSVAFTGRSTEAFF.

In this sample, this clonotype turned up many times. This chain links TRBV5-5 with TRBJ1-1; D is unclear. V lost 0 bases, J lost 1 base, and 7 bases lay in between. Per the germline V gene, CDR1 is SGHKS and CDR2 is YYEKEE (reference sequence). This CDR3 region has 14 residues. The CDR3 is CASSLGLSNTEAFF. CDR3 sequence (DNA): TGTGCCAGCAGCTTGGGTCTCTCGAACACTGAAGCTTTCTTT.

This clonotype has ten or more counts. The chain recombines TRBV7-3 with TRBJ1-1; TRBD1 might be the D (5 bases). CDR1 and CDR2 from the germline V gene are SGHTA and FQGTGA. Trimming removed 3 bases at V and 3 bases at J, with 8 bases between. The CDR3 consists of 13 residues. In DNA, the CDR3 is TGTGCCAGCAGCTTTTCGGGGGACACTGAAGCTTTCTTT. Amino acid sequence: CASSFSGDTEAFF.

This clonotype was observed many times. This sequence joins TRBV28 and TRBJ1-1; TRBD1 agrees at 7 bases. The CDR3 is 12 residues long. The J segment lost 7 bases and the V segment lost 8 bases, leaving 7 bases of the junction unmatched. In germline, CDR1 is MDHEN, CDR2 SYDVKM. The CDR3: CASALTGNEAFF. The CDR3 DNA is TGTGCCAGCGCTCTGACAGGGAATGAAGCTTTCTTT. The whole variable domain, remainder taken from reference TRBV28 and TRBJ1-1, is DVKVTQSSRYLVKRTGEKVFLECVQDMDHENMFWYRQDPGLGLRLIYFSYDVKMKEKGDIPEGYSVSREKKERFSLILESASTNQTSMYLCASALTGNEAFFGQGTRLTVV.

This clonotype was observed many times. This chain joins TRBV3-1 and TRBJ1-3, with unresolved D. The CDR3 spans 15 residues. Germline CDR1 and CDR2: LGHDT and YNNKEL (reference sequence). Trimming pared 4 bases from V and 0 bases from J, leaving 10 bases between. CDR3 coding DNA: TGTGCCAGCAGCCCTGACGGTTCCTCTGGAAACACCATATATTTT. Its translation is CASSPDGSSGNTIYF.

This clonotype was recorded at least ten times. The CDR3 nucleotides are TGTGCCAGCAGTCCCCGACTAGCGGCCCAAGAGACCCAGTACTTC. This codes for CASSPRLAAQETQYF. The V and J genes are TRBV2 and TRBJ2-5; 9 bases are a match to TRBD2. Trimming at V came to 5 bases and at J to 1 base, leaving 5 bases not matched to a gene. Germline loops: CDR1 SNHLY, CDR2 FYNNEI. CDR3 length: 15 amino acids.

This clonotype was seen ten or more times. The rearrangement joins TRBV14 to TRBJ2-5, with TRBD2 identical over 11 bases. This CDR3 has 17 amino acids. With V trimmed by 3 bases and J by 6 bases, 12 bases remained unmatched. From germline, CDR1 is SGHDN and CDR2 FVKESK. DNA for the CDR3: TGTGCCAGCAGCCAGTCTACTAGCGGGAGTCTCATAAAGACCCAGTACTTC. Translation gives CASSQSTSGSLIKTQYF. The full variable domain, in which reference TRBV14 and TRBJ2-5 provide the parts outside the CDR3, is EAGVTQFPSHSVIEKGQTVTLRCDPISGHDNLYWYRRVMGKEIKFLLHFVKESKQDESGMPNNRFLAERTGGTYSTLKVQPAELEDSGVYFCASSQSTSGSLIKTQYFGPGTRLLVL.

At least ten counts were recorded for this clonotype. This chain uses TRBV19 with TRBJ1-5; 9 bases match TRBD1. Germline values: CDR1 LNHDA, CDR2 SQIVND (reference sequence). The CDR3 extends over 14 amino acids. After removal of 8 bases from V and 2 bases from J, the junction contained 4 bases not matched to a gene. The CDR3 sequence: CASGQGIGNQPQHF. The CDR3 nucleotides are TGTGCCAGTGGACAGGGGATTGGCAATCAGCCCCAGCATTTT.

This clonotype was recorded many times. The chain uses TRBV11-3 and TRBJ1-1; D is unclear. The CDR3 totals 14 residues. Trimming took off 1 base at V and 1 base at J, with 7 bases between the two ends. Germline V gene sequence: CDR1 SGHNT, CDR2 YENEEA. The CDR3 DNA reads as TGTGCCAGCAGCTTAGGTTCAGGGAACACTGAAGCTTTCTTT. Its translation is CASSLGSGNTEAFF.

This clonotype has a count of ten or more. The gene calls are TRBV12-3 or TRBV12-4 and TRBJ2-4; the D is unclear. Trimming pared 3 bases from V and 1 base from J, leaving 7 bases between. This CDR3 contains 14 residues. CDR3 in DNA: TGTGCCAGCAGTTTGGCGTCCGCCAAAAACATTCAGTACTTC. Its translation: CASSLASAKNIQYF.

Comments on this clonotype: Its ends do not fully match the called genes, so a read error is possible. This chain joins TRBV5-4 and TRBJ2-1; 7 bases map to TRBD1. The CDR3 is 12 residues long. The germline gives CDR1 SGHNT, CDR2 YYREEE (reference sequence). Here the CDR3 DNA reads TGTGTCAGCTTTGACAGGGTCAATGAGCAGTTCTTC. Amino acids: CVSFDRVNEQFF.

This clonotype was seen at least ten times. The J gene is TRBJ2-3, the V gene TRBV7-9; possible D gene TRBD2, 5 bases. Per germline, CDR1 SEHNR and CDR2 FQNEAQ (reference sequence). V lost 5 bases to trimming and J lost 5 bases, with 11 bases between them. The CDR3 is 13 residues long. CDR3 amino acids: CASSRGRRDTQYF. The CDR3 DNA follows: TGTGCCAGCAGCCGGGGAAGGCGAGATACGCAGTATTTT.

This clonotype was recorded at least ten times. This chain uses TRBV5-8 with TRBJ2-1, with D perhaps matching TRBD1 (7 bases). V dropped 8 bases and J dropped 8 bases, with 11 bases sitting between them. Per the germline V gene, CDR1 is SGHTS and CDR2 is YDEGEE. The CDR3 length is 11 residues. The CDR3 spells CASRRGHEQFF. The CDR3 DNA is TGTGCCAGTCGGAGGGGGCATGAGCAGTTCTTC.

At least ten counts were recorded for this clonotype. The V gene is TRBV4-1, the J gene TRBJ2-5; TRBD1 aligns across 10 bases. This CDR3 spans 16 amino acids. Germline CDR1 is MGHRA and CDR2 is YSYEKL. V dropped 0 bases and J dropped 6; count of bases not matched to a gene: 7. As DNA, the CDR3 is TGCGCCAGCAGCCAAGATGGGACAGGGGAACCAAAGACCCAGTACTTC. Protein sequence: CASSQDGTGEPKTQYF.

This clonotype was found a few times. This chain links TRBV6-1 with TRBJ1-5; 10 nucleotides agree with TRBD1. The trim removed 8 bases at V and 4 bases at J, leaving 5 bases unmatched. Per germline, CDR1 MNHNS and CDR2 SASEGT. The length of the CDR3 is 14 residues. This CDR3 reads CASWGTGVNQPQHF. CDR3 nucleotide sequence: TGTGCCAGCTGGGGGACAGGGGTTAATCAGCCCCAGCATTTT.

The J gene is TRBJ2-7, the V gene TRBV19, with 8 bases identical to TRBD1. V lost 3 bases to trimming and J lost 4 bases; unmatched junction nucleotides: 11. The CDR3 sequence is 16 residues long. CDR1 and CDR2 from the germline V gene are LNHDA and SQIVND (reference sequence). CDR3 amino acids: CASSMRTGTGKYEQYF. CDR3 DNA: TGTGCCAGTAGTATGCGAACCGGGACAGGCAAATACGAGCAGTACTTC.

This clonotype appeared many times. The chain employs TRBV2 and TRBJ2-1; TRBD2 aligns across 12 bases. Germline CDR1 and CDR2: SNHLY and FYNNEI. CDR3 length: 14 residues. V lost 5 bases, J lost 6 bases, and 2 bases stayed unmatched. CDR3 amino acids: CASSKTSGSNEQFF. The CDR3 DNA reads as TGTGCCAGCAGTAAGACTAGCGGGAGCAATGAGCAGTTCTTC.

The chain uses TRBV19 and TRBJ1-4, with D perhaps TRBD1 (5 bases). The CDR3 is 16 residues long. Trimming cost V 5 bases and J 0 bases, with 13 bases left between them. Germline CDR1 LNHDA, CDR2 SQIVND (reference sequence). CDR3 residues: CASSGHGGTTNEKLFF. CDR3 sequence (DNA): TGTGCCAGTAGTGGTCACGGGGGGACAACTAATGAAAAACTGTTTTTT.

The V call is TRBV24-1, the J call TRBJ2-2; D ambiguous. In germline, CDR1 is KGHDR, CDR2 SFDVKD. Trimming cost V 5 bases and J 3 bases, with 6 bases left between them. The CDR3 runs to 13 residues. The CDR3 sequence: CATSVDDTGELFF. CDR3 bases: TGTGCCACCAGTGTGGACGACACCGGGGAGCTGTTTTTT.

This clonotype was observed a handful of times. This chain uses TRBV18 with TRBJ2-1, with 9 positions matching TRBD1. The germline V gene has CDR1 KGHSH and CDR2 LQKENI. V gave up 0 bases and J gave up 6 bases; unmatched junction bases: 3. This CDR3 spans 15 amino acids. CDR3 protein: CASSPPSTGGNEQFF. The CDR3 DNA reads TGTGCCAGCTCACCACCGTCGACAGGGGGCAATGAGCAGTTCTTC.

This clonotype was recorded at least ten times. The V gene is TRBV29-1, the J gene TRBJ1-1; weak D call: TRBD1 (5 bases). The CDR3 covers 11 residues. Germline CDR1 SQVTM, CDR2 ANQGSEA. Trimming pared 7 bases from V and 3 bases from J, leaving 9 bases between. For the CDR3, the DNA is TGCAGCGCTGGGACGGACACTGAAGCTTTCTTT. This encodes CSAGTDTEAFF.